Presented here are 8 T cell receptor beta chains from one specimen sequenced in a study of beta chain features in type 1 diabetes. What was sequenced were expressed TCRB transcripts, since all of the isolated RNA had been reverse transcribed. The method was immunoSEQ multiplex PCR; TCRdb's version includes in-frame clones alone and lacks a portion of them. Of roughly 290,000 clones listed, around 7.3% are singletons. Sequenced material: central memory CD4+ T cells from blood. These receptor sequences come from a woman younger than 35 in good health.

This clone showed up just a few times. CDR3 sequence reads: CASSPNRGLNEKLFF. The CDR3 DNA sequence: TGTGCCAGCAGCCCGAACAGGGGGCTTAATGAAAAACTGTTTTTT. This rearrangement joins TRBV14 to TRBJ1-4; 9 bases are shared with TRBD1. Trimming took 4 bases from V and 4 from J; bases not matched to a gene: 4. The germline V gene has CDR1 SGHDN and CDR2 FVKESK. The CDR3 extends over 15 amino acids.

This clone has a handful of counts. The CDR3 is CASSWGGTRGAEAFF. The CDR3 DNA sequence: TGCGCCAGCAGCTGGGGAGGCACACGGGGCGCTGAAGCTTTCTTT. The chain employs TRBV23-1 and TRBJ1-1; maybe TRBD1 (5 bases). TRBV23-1 is annotated as an ORF whose role is uncertain. Trimming took off 6 bases at V and 6 bases at J, with 20 bases between the two ends. The CDR3 spans 15 residues.

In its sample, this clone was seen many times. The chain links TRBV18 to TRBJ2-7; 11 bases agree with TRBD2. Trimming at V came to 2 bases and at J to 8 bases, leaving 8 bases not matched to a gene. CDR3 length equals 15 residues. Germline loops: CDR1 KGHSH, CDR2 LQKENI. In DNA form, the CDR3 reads TGTGCCAGCTCACCAGCGACTAGCGGGACTGTTAAGCAGTACTTC. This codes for CASSPATSGTVKQYF.

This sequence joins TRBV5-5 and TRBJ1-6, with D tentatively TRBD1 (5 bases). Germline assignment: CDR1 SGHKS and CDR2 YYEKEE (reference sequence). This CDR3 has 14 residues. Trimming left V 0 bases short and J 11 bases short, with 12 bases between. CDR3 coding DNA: TGTGCCAGCAGCTTGGCGGGGCAGTCGCCACCCCTCCACTTT. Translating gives CASSLAGQSPPLHF. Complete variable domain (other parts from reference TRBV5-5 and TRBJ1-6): DAGVTQSPTHLIKTRGQQVTLRCSPISGHKSVSWYQQVLGQGPQFIFQYYEKEERGRGNFPDRFSARQFPNYSSELNVNALLLGDSALYLCASSLAGQSPPLHFGNGTRLTVT.

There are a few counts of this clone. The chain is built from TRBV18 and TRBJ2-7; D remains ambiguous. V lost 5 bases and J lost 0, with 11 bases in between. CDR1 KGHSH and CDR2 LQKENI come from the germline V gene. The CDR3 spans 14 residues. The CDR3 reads CASSYDTSSYEQYV. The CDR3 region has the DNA TGTGCCAGCTCATACGACACAAGCTCCTACGAGCAGTACGTC.

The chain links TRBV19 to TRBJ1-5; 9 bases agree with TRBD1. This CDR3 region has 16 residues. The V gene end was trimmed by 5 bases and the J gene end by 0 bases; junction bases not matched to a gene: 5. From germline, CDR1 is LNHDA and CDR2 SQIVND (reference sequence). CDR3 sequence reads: CASSRTGVNSNQPQHF. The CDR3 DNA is TGTGCCAGTAGTCGGACAGGGGTAAATAGCAATCAGCCCCAGCATTTT.

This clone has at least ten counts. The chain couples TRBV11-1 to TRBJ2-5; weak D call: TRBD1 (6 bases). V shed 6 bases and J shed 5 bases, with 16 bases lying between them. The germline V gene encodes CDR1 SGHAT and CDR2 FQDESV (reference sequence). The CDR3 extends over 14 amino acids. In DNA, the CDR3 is TGTGCCAGCAGGACAACAGGGTTACGGGAGACCCAGTACTTC. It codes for CASRTTGLRETQYF.

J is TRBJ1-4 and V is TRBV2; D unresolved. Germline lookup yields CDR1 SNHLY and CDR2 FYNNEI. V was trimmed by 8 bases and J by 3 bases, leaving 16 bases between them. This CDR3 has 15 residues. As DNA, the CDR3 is TGTGCCAGCTGGCGAGTGCCCAGCTCTAATGAAAAACTGTTTTTT. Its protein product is CASWRVPSSNEKLFF.